Only one count was recorded for the clone carrying this T cell receptor beta chain. The data derive from a study of blood T cell repertoires in COVID-19. Looking at the study overall: COVID-19 samples collected from the United States, Italy and Spain covered acute and convalescent phases. T cells, B-cell-depleted T cells, or PBMCs provided the cDNA or gDNA that served as material.

The CDR3 is 14 residues long. The germline V gene has CDR1 SNHLY and CDR2 FYNNEI. Trimming took 6 bases from V and 4 from J; bases not matched to a gene: 3. Original processing notes: Reference gene primer amplification gave estimated nucleated cell counts. Data came from immunoSEQ multiplex PCR; TCRdb stores just in-frame clones and leaves some out. The DNA gave D and trimming, while V, J and clone size come from that table. This sample has some 90,000 clones; 70% to 90% occur once, and the top ten carry about a sixth. Sequenced input: peripheral blood. V and J are TRBV2 and TRBJ2-3; 11 positions match TRBD2. The clonotype was recovered from a woman aged 55-69 years with COVID-19, enrolled during active disease. This CDR3 is CASRDSGGADTQYF. The CDR3 coding sequence is TGTGCCAGCAGAGATAGCGGGGGGGCAGATACGCAGTATTTT.